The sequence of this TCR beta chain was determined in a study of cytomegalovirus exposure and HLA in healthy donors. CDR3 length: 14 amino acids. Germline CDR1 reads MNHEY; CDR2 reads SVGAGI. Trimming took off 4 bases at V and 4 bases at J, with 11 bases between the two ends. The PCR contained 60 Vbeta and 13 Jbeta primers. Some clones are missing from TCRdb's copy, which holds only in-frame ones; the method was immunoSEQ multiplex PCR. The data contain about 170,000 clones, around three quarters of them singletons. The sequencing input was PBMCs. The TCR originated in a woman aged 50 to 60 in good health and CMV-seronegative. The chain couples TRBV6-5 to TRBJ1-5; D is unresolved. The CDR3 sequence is CASSSSGTNQPQHF. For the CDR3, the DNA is TGTGCCAGCAGTTCATCAGGCACAAATCAGCCCCAGCATTTT.